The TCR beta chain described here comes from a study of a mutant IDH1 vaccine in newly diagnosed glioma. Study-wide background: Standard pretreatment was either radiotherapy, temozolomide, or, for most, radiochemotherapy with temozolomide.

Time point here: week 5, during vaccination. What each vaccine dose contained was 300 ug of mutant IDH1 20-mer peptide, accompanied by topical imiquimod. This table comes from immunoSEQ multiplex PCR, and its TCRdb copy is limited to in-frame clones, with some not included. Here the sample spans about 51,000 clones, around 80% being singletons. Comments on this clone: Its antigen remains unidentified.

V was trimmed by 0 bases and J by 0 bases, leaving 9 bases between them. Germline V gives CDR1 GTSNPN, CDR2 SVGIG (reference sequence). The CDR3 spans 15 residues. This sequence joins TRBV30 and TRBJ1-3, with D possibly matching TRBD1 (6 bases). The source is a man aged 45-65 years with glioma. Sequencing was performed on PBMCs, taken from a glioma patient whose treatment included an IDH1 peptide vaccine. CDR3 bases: TGTGCCTGGAGTGTACAGGGAGTCTCTGGAAACACCATATATTTT. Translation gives CAWSVQGVSGNTIYF.